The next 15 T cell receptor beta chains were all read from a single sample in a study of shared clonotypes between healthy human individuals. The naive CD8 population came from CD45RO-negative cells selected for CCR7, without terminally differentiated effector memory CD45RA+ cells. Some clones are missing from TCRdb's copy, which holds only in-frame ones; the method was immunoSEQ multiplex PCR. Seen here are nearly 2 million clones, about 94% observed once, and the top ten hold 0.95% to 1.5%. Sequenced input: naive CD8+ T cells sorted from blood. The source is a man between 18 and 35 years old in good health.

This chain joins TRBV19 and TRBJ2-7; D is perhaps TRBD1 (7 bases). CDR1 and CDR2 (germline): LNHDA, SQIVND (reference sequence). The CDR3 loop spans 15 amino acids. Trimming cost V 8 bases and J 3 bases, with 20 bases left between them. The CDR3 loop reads CASRTGRDSLYEQYF. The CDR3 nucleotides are TGTGCCAGTCGCACTGGGCGGGACAGCCTCTACGAGCAGTACTTC.

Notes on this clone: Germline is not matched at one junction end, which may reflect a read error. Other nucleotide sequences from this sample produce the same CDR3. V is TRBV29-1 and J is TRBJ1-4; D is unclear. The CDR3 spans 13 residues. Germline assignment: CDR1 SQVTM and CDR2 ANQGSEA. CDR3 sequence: CSFRDGVNEKLFF. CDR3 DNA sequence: TGCAGCTTTCGAGACGGAGTTAATGAGAAACTGTTTTTT.

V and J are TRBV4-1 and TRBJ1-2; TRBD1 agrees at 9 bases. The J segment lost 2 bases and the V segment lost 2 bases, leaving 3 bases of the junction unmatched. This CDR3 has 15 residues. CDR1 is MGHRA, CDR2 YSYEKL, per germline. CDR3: CASSQPGQGNYGYTF. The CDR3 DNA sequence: TGCGCCAGCAGCCAACCCGGACAGGGGAACTATGGCTACACCTTC.

CDR3 residues: CASSFGSMGSGYEQYF. In nucleotides, the CDR3 is TGTGCCAGCAGCTTCGGTTCGATGGGGTCGGGCTACGAGCAGTACTTC. The rearrangement links TRBV7-2 to TRBJ2-7; unclear D gene. The V and J ends lost 3 bases and 3 bases respectively, with 18 bases between them. The CDR3 covers 16 residues. The germline V gene encodes CDR1 SGHTA and CDR2 FQGNSA. Drawing the rest from reference TRBV7-2 and TRBJ2-7, the complete variable domain is GAGVSQSPSNKVTEKGKDVELRCDPISGHTALYWYRQSLGQGLEFLIYFQGNSAPDKSGLPSDRFSAERTGGSVSTLTIQRTQQEDSAVYLCASSFGSMGSGYEQYFGPGTRLTVT.

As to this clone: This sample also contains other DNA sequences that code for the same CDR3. As DNA, the CDR3 is TGTGCCAGTAGTATACGCGATAGGAATCAGCCCCAGCATTTT. It translates to CASSIRDRNQPQHF. V usage is TRBV19 and J usage is TRBJ1-5; D gene uncertain. With 2 bases removed from V and 4 bases from J, the gap between germline ends came to 9 bases. The CDR3 consists of 14 residues. Germline values: CDR1 LNHDA, CDR2 SQIVND (reference sequence).

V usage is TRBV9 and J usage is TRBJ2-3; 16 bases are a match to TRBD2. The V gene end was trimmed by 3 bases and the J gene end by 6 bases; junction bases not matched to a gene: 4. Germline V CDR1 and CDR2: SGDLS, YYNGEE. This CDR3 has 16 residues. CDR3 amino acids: CASSDGTSGGVDTQYF. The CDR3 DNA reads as TGTGCCAGCAGCGACGGGACTAGCGGGGGGGTGGATACGCAGTATTTT.

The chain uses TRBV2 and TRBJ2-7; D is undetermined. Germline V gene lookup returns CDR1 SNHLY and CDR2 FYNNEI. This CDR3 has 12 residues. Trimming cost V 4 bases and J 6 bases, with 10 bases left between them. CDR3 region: CASSGGAGEQYF. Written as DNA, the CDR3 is TGTGCCAGCAGTGGGGGTGCCGGCGAGCAGTACTTC.

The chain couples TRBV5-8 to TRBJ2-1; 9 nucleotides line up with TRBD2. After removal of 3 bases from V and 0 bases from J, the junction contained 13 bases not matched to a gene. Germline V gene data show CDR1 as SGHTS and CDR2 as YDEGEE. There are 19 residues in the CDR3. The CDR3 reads CASSSGTSPTLGSYNEQFF. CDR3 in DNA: TGTGCCAGCAGCTCCGGGACTAGCCCCACTCTGGGCTCCTACAATGAGCAGTTCTTC.

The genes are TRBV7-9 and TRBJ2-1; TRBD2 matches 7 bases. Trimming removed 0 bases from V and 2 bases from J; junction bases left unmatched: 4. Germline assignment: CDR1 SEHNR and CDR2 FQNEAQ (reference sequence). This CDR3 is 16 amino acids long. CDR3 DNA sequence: TGTGCCAGCAGCTTAGCAGGAGGGAGGGCCTACAATGAGCAGTTCTTC. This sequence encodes CASSLAGGRAYNEQFF.

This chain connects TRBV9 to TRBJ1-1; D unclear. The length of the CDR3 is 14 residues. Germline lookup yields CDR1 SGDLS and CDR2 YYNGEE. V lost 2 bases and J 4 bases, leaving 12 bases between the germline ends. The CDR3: CASSVFTEGTEAFF. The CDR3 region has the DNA TGTGCCAGCAGCGTCTTTACGGAAGGCACTGAAGCTTTCTTT.

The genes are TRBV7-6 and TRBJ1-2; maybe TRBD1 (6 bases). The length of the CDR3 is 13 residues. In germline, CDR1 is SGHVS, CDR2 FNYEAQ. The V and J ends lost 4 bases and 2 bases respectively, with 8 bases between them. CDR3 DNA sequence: TGTGCCAGCAGCTATGGACAGAACTATGGCTACACCTTC. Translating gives CASSYGQNYGYTF.

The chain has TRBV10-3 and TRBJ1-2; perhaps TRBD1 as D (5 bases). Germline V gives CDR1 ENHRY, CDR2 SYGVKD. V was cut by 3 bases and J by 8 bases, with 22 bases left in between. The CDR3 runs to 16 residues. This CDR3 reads CAISDTELGAPEGYTF. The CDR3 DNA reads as TGTGCCATCAGTGATACAGAGCTCGGGGCCCCTGAAGGCTACACCTTC.

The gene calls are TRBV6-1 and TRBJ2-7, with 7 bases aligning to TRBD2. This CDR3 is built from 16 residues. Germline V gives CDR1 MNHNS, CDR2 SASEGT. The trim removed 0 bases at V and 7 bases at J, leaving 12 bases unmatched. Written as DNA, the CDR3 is TGTGCCAGCAGTGAAGCCATCCTAGCGGCTACTCGGGAGCAGTACTTC. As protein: CASSEAILAATREQYF.

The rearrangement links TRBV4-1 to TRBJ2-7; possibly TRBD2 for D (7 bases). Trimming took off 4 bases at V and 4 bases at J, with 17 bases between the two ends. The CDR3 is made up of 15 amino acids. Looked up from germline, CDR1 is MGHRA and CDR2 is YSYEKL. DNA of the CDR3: TGCGCCAGCAGCCCCAGGGGCGGGAGCTTGTACGAGCAGTACTTC. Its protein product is CASSPRGGSLYEQYF.

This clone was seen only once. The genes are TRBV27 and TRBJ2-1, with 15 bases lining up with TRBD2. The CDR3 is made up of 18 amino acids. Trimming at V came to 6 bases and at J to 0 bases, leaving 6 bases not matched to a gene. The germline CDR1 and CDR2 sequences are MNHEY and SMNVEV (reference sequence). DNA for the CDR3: TGTGCCAGCAGGCTCGGGACTAGCGGGAGGAGCTCCTACAATGAGCAGTTCTTC. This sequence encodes CASRLGTSGRSSYNEQFF.